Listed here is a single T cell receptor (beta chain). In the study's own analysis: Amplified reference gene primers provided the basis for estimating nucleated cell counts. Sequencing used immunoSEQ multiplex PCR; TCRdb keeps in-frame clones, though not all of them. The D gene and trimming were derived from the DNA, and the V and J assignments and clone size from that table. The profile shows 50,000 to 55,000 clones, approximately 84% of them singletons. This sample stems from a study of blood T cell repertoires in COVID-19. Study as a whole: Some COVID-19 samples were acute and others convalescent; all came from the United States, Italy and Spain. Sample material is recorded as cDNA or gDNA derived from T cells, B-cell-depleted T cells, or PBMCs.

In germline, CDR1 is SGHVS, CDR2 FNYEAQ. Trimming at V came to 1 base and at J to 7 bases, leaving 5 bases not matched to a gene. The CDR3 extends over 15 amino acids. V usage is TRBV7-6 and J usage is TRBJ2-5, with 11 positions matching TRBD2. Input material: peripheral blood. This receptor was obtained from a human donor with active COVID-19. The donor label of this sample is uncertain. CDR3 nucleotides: TGTGCCAGCAGCTTAGAGGCTAGCGGGGGGTGGACCCAGTACTTC. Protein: CASSLEASGGWTQYF. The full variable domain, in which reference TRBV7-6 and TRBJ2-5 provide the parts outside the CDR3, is GAGVSQSPRYKVTKRGQDVALRCDPISGHVSLYWYRQALGQGPEFLTYFNYEAQQDKSGLPNDRFSAERPEGSISTLTIQRTEQRDSAMYRCASSLEASGGWTQYFGPGTRLLVL.